The clone carrying this TCR beta chain was seen repeatedly, ten times or more. Its antigen is not known. The CDR3 loop spans 17 amino acids. V gave up 5 bases and J gave up 2 bases; unmatched junction bases: 13. The germline V gene encodes CDR1 SNHLY and CDR2 FYNNEI. These data originate in a study of T cells in Graves' hyperthyroidism and ophthalmopathy. The study, taken as a whole, reports: Most clonotypes that expanded in the thyroid above 0.001 also showed up in blood.

RNA transcripts gave rise to amplified TCR beta CDR3 regions. HTBI primers drove first-round RT-PCR of the TCR CDR3. In TCRdb, the multiplex PCR reads were re-called with MiXCR into one record per CDR3 protein. The data hold about 610,000 distinct CDR3 sequences, with about 15% observed a single time. Uncontrolled infection, other autoimmune disease, pregnancy or lactation excluded patients. PBMCs were obtained from approximately 10 ml fresh peripheral blood. The clonotype was recovered from a woman aged 40-49 years with Graves' ophthalmopathy. Source material: blood. V and J are TRBV2 and TRBJ2-7, with 9 bases identical to TRBD2. The CDR3 DNA reads TGTGCCAGCAGTATTCTTATAGGACTAGCGAATACCTACGAGCAGTACTTC. This encodes CASSILIGLANTYEQYF. Filled out from reference TRBV2 and TRBJ2-7, the complete variable domain reads EPEVTQTPSHQVTQMGQEVILRCVPISNHLYFYWYRQILGQKVEFLVSFYNNEISEKSEIFDDQFSVERPDGSNFTLKIRSTKLEDSAMYFCASSILIGLANTYEQYFGPGTRLTVT.